The entry below describes one T cell receptor beta chain. Antigen unknown. These data originate in a study of shared clonotypes between healthy human individuals. Study at large: Participating donors consisted of two women and three men aged 18 to 49.

Study-wide points: Memory subsets generally showed smaller estimated richness than naive subsets did.

Germline loops: CDR1 MNHNY, CDR2 SVGAGI (reference sequence). Deletions cut 6 bases from V and 2 bases from J, with 13 bases between. The CDR3 spans 14 residues. TCRdb's table, derived via immunoSEQ multiplex PCR, lists solely in-frame clones and lacks some. The repertoire holds around 2,000,000 clones, with over 85% as singletons. V is TRBV6-6 and J is TRBJ2-5; D not resolved. The TCR was taken from a young man in good health. The sequencing input was naive CD4+ T cells sorted from blood. Sample subset: CD45RA+ positively selected. CDR3 nucleotide sequence: TGTGCCAGCAGGGCTCCGGTACCTCAAGAGACCCAGTACTTC. Amino acids: CASRAPVPQETQYF.